This T cell receptor beta chain was sequenced for a study of blood T cells in healthy people across ages. The study's findings and limits: Naive and antigen-experienced cells could not be conclusively compared, given unsorted PBMCs.

The CDR3 runs 14 residues. The V and J ends lost 4 bases and 5 bases, in that order; junction bases with no gene match: 8. Per germline, CDR1 DFQATT and CDR2 SNEGSKA (reference sequence). The authors extracted at least 5 micrograms of total RNA per sample. On this clonotype: Antigen: not known.

Through a sample-barcoded 5' primer and a J-beta primer mix, a second PCR was run for roughly 6 to 12 cycles. MiXCR was run by TCRdb on the 5' RACE reads, yielding one entry per CDR3 protein. The sample has around 1,900,000 distinct CDR3 sequences; about two fifths are singletons. The chain joins TRBV20-1 to TRBJ1-5, with 7 bases that match TRBD1. The sequenced material came from blood. The clonotype was recovered from a human donor in good health. The DNA of the CDR3 is TGCAGTGCTACACAGGGGAGGTGGCATCAGCCCCAGCATTTT. Its translation: CSATQGRWHQPQHF.